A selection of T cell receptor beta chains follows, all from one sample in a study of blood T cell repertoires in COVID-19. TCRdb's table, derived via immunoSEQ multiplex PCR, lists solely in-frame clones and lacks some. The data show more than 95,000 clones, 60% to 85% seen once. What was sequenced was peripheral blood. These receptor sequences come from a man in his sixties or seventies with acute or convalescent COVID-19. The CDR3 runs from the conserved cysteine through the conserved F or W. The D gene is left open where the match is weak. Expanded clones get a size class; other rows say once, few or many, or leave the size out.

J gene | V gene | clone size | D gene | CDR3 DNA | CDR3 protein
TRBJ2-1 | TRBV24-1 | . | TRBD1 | TGTGCCACACAGGGGGCCGGCGCTATGAATGAGCAGTTCTTC | CATQGAGAMNEQFF
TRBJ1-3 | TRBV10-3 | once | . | TGTGCCATCAGAGGGGACATCAACTCTGGAAACACCATATATTTT | CAIRGDINSGNTIYF
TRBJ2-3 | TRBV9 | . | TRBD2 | TGTGCCAGCAGCTCTCTAGCGGGGGGGCGCCCAGATACGCAGTATTTT | CASSSLAGGRPDTQYF
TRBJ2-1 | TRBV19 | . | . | TGTGCCAGTAGTATAGTGCACGGGAATGAGCAGTTCTTC | CASSIVHGNEQFF
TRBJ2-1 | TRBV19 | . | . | TGTGCCAGTAGTATAGTGGGACGGGGAGGCTACAATGAGCAGTTCTTC | CASSIVGRGGYNEQFF
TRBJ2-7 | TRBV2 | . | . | TGTGCCAGCAGTGAAATTTGGACTAAAGTTAACGAGCAGTACTTC | CASSEIWTKVNEQYF
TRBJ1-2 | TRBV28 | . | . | TGTGCCAGCAGTCCCCCCCGGGGTTCCGCTGGCTATGGCTACACCTTC | CASSPPRGSAGYGYTF
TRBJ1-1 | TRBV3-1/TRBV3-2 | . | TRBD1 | TGTGCCAGCAGCCTTTGGACAGGGGCTGAGAACACTGAAGCTTTCTTT | CASSLWTGAENTEAFF
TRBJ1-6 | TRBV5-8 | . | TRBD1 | TGTGCCAGCAGCGAAACTTTGGGACAGTTTAATTCACCCCTCCACTTT | CASSETLGQFNSPLHF
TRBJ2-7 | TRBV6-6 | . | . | TGTGCCAGCAGTCTCGGGTTTGTCTACGAGCAGTACTTC | CASSLGFVYEQYF
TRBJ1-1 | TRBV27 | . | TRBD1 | TGTGCCAGCAGCCCTCTTGGACAGGGGTATTCGAACACTGAAGCTTTCTTT | CASSPLGQGYSNTEAFF
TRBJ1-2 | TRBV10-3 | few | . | TGTGCCATCAGAGCCGGGTCGGACTACACCTTC | CAIRAGSDYTF
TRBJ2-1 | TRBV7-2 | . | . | TGTGCCAGCAGCTTAGCTCCCCCAGGGATGTCCTACAATGAGCAGTTCTTC | CASSLAPPGMSYNEQFF
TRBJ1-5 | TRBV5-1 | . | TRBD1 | TGCGCCAGCAAACTAACAGGGGGCTACAATCAGCCCCAGCATTTT | CASKLTGGYNQPQHF
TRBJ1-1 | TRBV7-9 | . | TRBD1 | TGTGCCAGCAGCTTTGACAGGGGTCCCAACACTGAAGCTTTCTTT | CASSFDRGPNTEAFF
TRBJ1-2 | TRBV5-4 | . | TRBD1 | TGTGCCAGCAGCTCCCCGGGACAGAGCATCTATGGCTACACCTTC | CASSSPGQSIYGYTF
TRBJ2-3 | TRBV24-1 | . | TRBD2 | TGTGCCACCAGTGACCTCCCAACTAGCGGGACAAACACAGATACGCAGTATTTT | CATSDLPTSGTNTDTQYF
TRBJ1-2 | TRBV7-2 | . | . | TGTGCCAGCAGCCCCCCCGGGACACACTATGGCTACACCTTC | CASSPPGTHYGYTF
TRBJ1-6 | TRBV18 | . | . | TGTGCCAGCTCAGAGACACGAACAGGTTTCTCTAATTCACCCCTCCACTTT | CASSETRTGFSNSPLHF
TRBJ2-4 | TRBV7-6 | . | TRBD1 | TGTGCCAGCAGCCTTGCGTCAGGGGGATTGGACATTCAGTACTTC | CASSLASGGLDIQYF
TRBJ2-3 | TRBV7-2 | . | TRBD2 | TGTGCCAGCAGCCCGGGACTAGCGGGGGGGCGTGGGCAGTATTTT | CASSPGLAGGRGQYF
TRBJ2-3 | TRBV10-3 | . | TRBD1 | TGTGCCACCGATTCAGGGGGTCTGACAGATACGCAGTATTTT | CATDSGGLTDTQYF
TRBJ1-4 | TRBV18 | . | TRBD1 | TGTGCCAGCTCACCAGGACAGGGTGTCTTGGGCACCGGGGAAAAACTGTTTTTT | CASSPGQGVLGTGEKLFF
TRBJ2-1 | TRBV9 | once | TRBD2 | TGTGCCAGCAGCGTAGTCTCACCTAGCGGGGTTTACAATGAGCAGTTCTTC | CASSVVSPSGVYNEQFF
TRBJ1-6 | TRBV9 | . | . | TGTGCCAGCAGCGGGACAAGAAAAGGGAGGCCCTATAATTCACCCCTCCACTTT | CASSGTRKGRPYNSPLHF
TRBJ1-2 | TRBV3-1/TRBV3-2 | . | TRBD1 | TGTGCCAGCAGCCTCTCAGGGGGCGAGGGCTATGGCTACACCTTC | CASSLSGGEGYGYTF
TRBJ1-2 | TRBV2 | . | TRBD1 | TGTGCCAGCAGTGGGACAGGGGACGGCTACACCTTC | CASSGTGDGYTF
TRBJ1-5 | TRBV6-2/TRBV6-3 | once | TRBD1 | TGTGCCAGCAGCCCTACAGGGGACGAGGTAGCCCAGCATTTT | CASSPTGDEVAQHF
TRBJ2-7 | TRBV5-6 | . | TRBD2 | TGTGCCAGCAGCCCCCCCAGACTAGCGGGGGCCCGATACGAGCAGTACTTC | CASSPPRLAGARYEQYF
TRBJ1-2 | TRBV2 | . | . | TGTGCCAGCATAGCGTTGCTGGTCTCTAACTATGGCTACACCTTC | CASIALLVSNYGYTF
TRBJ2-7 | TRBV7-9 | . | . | TGTGCCAGCAACCACGAAGGCAGCTCTAGCTCCTACGAGCAGTACTTC | CASNHEGSSSSYEQYF
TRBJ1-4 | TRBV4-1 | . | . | TGCGCCAGCAGCCAAGGCGAAAGGGGAGGTGGGAATGAAAAACTGTTTTTT | CASSQGERGGGNEKLFF
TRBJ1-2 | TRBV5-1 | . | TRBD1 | TGCGCCAGCAGCTCCGGGACAGAACTTAACTATGGCTACACCTTC | CASSSGTELNYGYTF
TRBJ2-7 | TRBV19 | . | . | TGTGCCAGTAGCCTTTACGGTGGGGGCTCGAGGGAGCAGTACTTC | CASSLYGGGSREQYF
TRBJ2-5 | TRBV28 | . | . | TGTGCCAGCAGTGGGGGGAGTGACAGCCAAGAGACCCAGTACTTC | CASSGGSDSQETQYF
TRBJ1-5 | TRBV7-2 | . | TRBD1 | TGTGCCAGCAGCTTCGGACAGGGCAATCAGCCCCAGCATTTT | CASSFGQGNQPQHF
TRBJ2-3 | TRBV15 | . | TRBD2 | TGTGCCACCTCGGAGGGCGGGGGAACAGATACGCAGTATTTT | CATSEGGGTDTQYF
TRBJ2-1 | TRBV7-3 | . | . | TGTGCCAGCAGCTTAACTCCGGGGGTCCGTGAGCAGTTCTTC | CASSLTPGVREQFF
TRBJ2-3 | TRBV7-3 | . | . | TGTGCCAGCAGCTTATTCGTAAGCACAGATACGCAGTATTTT | CASSLFVSTDTQYF
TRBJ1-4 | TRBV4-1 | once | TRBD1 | TGCGCCAGCAGCCTCGGACAGGGTGGTGATGAAAAACTGTTTTTT | CASSLGQGGDEKLFF
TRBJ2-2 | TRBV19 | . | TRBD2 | TGTGCCACCAAGACGAGTGAGACTAGCGGCTACACCGGGGAGCTGTTTTTT | CATKTSETSGYTGELFF
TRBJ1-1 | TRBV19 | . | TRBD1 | TGTGCCAGTAGTATACTCTGGACAGGGGTAACGAACACTGAAGCTTTCTTT | CASSILWTGVTNTEAFF